This T cell receptor beta chain stems from a study of T cells in Graves' hyperthyroidism and ophthalmopathy. Study outcomes and limitations: In blood, most of the thyroid clonotypes expanded above 0.001 were also present. Separating ophthalmopathy from stable hyperthyroidism was achieved by a 13 V-J model.

TCR beta CDR3 regions were amplified from RNA transcripts. The TCR CDR3 was amplified in a first-round RT-PCR using the HTBI primer set. TCRdb re-called the multiplex PCR reads with MiXCR, one entry per CDR3 protein. The sample consists of 550,000 to 700,000 distinct CDR3 sequences, about 43% of them appearing once. About this clonotype: As yet, its antigen is unknown.

The CDR3 totals 15 residues. J gave up 6 bases and V 0 bases, and 5 bases lay outside the gene matches. Germline CDR1 reads SGHRS; CDR2 reads YFSETQ. This clonotype was obtained from an adult woman with Graves' disease, either hyperthyroidism or ophthalmopathy (not recorded which). The rearrangement links TRBV5-1 to TRBJ1-5; 8 positions match TRBD1. Input material: peripheral blood or thyroid tissue (not recorded which). CDR3 sequence reads: CASSLDGQGGQPQHF. CDR3 nucleotide sequence: TGCGCCAGCAGCTTGGATGGACAGGGTGGTCAGCCCCAGCATTTT. Together with reference TRBV5-1 and TRBJ1-5, the CDR3 gives the full variable domain: KAGVTQTPRYLIKTRGQQVTLSCSPISGHRSVSWYQQTPGQGLQFLFEYFSETQRNKGNFPGRFSGRQFSNSRSEMNVSTLELGDSALYLCASSLDGQGGQPQHFGDGTRLSIL.